The present T cell receptor (beta chain) was sequenced within a study of shared clonotypes between healthy human individuals. Study information: A couple of women and a few men aged 18 to 49 made up the donors.

Produced via immunoSEQ multiplex PCR; TCRdb's table is partial and in-frame only. The sample lists millions of clones, around 94% occurring once. Participating donors were healthy, HIV-negative adults free of recent acute infections or vaccinations. Study-wide findings and caveats: A few donors shared about 4.5% of their naive CD4 clonotypes.

This clone has a handful of counts. Its specificity is not known. Distinct nucleotide sequences in the sample also encode this CDR3. Sequencing was carried out using naive CD4+ T cells sorted from blood. Subset in this sample: CD45RA+ positively selected. This TCR was recovered from a man between 18 and 29 years old in good health.

The CDR3 sequence: CASSISSNQPQHF. For the CDR3, the DNA is TGTGCCAGTAGTATTAGTAGCAATCAGCCCCAGCATTTT. The genes are TRBV19 and TRBJ1-5; D is undetermined. Germline V lookup: CDR1 LNHDA, CDR2 SQIVND (reference sequence). The ends were cut back, 3 bases at V and 0 bases at J, with 3 bases in the middle. The CDR3 spans 13 residues.